The T cell receptor (beta chain) under discussion was sequenced for a study of blood T cell repertoires in COVID-19. Study members were between 18 and 89 years old and lived in 20 to 30 US regions. In assigning cohorts, the study relied on participant-reported clinical history. Recovery among Cohort 3 donors was established by two negative PCRs, clearance, or symptom resolution. Only in-frame clones appear in the TCRdb table, and some are missing; sequencing was by immunoSEQ multiplex PCR. The table lists a few hundred thousand clones, about 83% of them singletons, with approximately 6.2% in the top ten. Germline CDR1 reads GTSNPN; CDR2 reads SVGIG (reference sequence). This CDR3 spans 12 amino acids. Losses at the gene ends were 3 bases for V and 5 bases for J; bases not matched to a gene: 3.

V usage is TRBV30 and J usage is TRBJ1-2, with 7 bases aligning to TRBD1. The clonotype comes from a woman in her 40s who had recovered from COVID-19. Material for sequencing was PBMCs or T cells enriched from blood (not recorded which). CDR3 sequence (DNA): TGTGCCTGGAGCCAACAGGGGTATGGCTACACCTTC. This encodes CAWSQQGYGYTF.